The clone carrying this TCR beta chain came up many times. The sample is drawn from a study of low-dose radiotherapy and immunotherapy resistance in tumors. Time point indicated: after trial treatment. Treatment here: LDRT plus nivolumab, ipilimumab, low-dose cyclophosphamide and aspirin (RACIN trial). The therapy administered to donors comprised nivolumab, ipilimumab, aspirin, low-dose cyclophosphamide and low-dose radiotherapy. V dropped 0 bases and J dropped 5 bases, with 7 bases sitting between them. CDR3 length equals 13 residues. The V gene's germline CDR1 is LNHDA and CDR2 SQIVND (reference sequence). cDNA synthesis used a TRAV/TRBV-specific primer set for both chains. TCRs were put through 20 PCR cycles of amplification with Phusion. A constant-region primer and the V-primer adapter served as the primer pair. TCRdb passed the reads through MiXCR, listing each CDR3 protein once. The data show nearly 60,000 distinct CDR3 sequences, approximately 22% seen once.

This chain uses TRBV19 with TRBJ1-2; D ambiguous. This clonotype was obtained from a male donor with prostate cancer. The starting material was PBMCs, obtained after low-dose radiotherapy plus immunotherapy. CDR3 nucleotide sequence: TGTGCCAGTAGTATAGAGGCGGCTTATGGCTACACCTTC. Its protein is CASSIEAAYGYTF.